This is a list of T cell receptor beta chains from one sample in a study of control samples from healthy donors and cancer patients. Clones were read by immunoSEQ multiplex PCR, and TCRdb kept only the in-frame ones, dropping some. The sample records about 29,000 clones, 87% being singletons. The sequenced sample was formalin-fixed, paraffin-embedded tissue. The receptors shown here come from a female donor with melanoma. Both conserved end residues are part of each CDR3. The D gene is left open where the match is weak. A row's size may be missing; if present it is once, few, many or a size class.

clone_size	v_call	d_call	j_call	cdr3_nt	cdr3_aa
-	TRBV4-2	-	TRBJ2-3	TGTGCCAGCAGCCAAGCTAGAGGGGCCAGCACAGATACGCAGTATTTT	CASSQARGASTDTQYF
-	TRBV24-1	TRBD1	TRBJ2-2	TGTGCCACCAGTGATCCCGGACAGGGTCCGAACACCGGGGAGCTGTTTTTT	CATSDPGQGPNTGELFF
-	TRBV11-2	TRBD2	TRBJ2-1	TGTGCCAGCAGCCGCCACGGGCTAGCGGGTAGCGGCAATGAGCAGTTCTTC	CASSRHGLAGSGNEQFF
-	TRBV7-9	-	TRBJ2-2	TGTGCCAGCAGTGGGGAGCTGTTTTTT	CASSGELFF
-	TRBV9	-	TRBJ2-3	TGTGCCAGCAGCGTAATAGCGCACACAGATACGCAGTATTTT	CASSVIAHTDTQYF
few	TRBV29-1	TRBD1	TRBJ2-7	TGCAGCGTAGCGGTCACAAGACGGGGACAGGGAGGAGAGCAGTACTTC	CSVAVTRRGQGGEQYF
-	TRBV6-5	-	TRBJ2-1	TGTGCCAGCCGACTGCCCTACAATGAGCAGTTCTTC	CASRLPYNEQFF
-	TRBV7-2	TRBD2	TRBJ2-1	TGTGCCAGCAGCTGGGGACTAGCGGGACTCGATGAGCAGTTCTTC	CASSWGLAGLDEQFF
-	TRBV2	-	TRBJ2-5	TGTGCCAGCAGTGGAGCAGGGCTGGGGGAGACCCAGTACTTC	CASSGAGLGETQYF
-	TRBV2	TRBD1	TRBJ1-5	TGTGCCAGCAGCCTAGGACAGGGGGATCAGCCCCAGCATTTT	CASSLGQGDQPQHF
once	TRBV6-5	TRBD2	TRBJ2-1	TGTGCCAGCAGCGGTCCCAGGCGGGAGTTCGATGAGCAGTTCTTC	CASSGPRREFDEQFF
once	TRBV6-1	-	TRBJ2-7	TGTGCCAGCAGTGATTCCTACGAGCAGTACTTC	CASSDSYEQYF